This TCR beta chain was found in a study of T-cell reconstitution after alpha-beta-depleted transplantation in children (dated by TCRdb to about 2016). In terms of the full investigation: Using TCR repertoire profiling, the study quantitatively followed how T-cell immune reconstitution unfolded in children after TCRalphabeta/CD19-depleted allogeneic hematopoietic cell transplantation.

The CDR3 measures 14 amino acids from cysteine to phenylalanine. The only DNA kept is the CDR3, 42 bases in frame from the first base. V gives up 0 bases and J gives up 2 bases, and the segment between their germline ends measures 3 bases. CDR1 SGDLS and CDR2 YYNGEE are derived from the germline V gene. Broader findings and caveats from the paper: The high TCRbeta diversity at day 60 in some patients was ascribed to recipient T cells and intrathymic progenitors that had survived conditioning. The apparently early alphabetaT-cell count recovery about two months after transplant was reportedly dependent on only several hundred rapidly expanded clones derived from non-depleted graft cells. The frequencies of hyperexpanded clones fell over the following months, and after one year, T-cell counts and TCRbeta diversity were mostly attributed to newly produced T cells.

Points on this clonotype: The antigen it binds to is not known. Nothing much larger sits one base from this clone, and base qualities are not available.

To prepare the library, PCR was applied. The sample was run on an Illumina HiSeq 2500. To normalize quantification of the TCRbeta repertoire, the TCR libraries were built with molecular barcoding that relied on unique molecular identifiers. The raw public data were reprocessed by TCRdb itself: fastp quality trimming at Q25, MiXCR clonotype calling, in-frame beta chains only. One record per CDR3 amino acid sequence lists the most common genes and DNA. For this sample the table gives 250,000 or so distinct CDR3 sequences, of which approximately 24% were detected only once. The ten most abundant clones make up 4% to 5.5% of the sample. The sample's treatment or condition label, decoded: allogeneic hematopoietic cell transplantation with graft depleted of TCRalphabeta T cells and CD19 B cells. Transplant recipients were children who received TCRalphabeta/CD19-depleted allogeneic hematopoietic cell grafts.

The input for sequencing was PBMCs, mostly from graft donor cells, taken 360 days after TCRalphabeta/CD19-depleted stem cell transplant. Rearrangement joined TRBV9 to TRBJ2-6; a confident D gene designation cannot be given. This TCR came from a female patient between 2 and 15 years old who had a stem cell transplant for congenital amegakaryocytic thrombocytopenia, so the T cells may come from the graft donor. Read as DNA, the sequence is TGTGCCAGCAGCGTAGGGGCTGGGGCCAACGTCCTGACTTTC. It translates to CASSVGAGANVLTF.